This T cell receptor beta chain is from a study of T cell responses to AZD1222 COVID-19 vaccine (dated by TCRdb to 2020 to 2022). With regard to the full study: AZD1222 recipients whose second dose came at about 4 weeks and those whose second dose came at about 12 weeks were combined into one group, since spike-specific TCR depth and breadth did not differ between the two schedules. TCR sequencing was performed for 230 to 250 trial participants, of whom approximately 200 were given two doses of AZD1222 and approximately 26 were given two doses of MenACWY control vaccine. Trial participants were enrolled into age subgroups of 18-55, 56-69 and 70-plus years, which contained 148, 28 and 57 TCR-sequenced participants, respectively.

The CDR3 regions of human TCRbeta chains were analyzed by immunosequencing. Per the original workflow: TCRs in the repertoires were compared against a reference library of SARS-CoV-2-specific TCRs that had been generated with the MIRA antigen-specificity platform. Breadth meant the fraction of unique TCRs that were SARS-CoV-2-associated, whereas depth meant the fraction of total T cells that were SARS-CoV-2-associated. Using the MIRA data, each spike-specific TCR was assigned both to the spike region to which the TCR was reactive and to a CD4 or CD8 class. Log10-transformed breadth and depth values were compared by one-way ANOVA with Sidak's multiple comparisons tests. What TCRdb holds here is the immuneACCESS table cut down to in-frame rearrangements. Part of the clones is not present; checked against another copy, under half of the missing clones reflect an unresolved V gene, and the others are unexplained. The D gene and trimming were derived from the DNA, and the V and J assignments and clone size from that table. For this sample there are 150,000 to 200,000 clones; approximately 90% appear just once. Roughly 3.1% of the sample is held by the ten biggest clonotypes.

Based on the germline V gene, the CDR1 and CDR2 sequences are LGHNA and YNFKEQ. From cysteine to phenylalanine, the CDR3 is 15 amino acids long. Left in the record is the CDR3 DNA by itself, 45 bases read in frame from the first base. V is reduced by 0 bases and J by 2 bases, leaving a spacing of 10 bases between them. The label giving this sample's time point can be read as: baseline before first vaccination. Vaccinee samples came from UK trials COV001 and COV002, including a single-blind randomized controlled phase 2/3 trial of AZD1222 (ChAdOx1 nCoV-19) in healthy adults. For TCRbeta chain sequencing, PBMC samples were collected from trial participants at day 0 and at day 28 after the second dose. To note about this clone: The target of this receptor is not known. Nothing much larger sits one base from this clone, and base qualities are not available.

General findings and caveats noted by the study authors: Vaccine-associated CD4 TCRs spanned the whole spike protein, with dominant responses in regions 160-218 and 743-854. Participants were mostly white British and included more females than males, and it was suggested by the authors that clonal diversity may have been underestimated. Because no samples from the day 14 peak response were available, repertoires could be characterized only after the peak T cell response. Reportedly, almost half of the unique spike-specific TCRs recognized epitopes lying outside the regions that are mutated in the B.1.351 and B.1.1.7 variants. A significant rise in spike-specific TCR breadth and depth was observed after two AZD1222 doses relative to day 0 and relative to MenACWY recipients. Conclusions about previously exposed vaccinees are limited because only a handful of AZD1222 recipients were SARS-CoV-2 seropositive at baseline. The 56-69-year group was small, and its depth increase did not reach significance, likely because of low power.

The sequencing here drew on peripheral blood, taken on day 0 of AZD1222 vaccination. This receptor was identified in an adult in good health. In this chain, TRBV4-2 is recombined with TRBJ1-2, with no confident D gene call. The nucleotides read TGTGCCAGCAGCCAAGAAACCCAGGAAAACTATGGCTACACCTTC. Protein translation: CASSQETQENYGYTF.